The 5 T cell receptor beta chains given below trace back to one sample, sequenced in a study of blood T cell repertoires in COVID-19 (dated by TCRdb to 2018 to 2020). The library was generated by the immunoSEQ multiplex PCR assay. Drawn from immuneACCESS, this table holds only the in-frame rearrangements with V and J called that TCRdb kept. Clones are partly lost; checked studies trace under half to an unresolved V gene and leave the rest unexplained. This sample comprises about 170,000 clones, roughly 90% of them detected only once. The ten most abundant clones make up approximately 0.48% of the sample. Sequencing input: peripheral blood. Receptor source: a man aged 45-60 years with acute or convalescent COVID-19.

This rearrangement joins TRBV19 to TRBJ2-6, with unresolved D. The V gene lost 2 bases and the J gene lost 2 bases, with 7 bases spanning the gap. This CDR3 is 15 amino acids long. The germline gives CDR1 LNHDA, CDR2 SQIVND (reference sequence). The CDR3 loop is CASSIRGAGANVLTF. CDR3 sequence (DNA): TGTGCCAGTAGTATAAGAGGAGCTGGGGCCAACGTCCTGACTTTC.

V gene TRBV5-1 combines with J gene TRBJ2-7, with a tentative D call TRBD1 (5 bases). The CDR3 sequence is 11 residues long. Trimming removed 7 bases from V and 5 bases from J, with 10 bases in between. Germline-derived CDR1 and CDR2 are SGHRS and YFSETQ. In nucleotides, the CDR3 is TGCGCCAGCGGTCAGGGCCACGAGCAGTACTTC. The encoded protein is CASGQGHEQYF.

This sequence joins TRBV2 and TRBJ2-1, with 10 bases fitting TRBD2. The germline V gene encodes CDR1 SNHLY and CDR2 FYNNEI. The CDR3 extends over 15 amino acids. The J segment lost 12 bases and the V segment lost 6 bases, leaving 14 bases of the junction unmatched. The CDR3 sequence is CASRVGTSAFGVQFF. CDR3 coding DNA: TGTGCCAGCAGAGTTGGGACTAGCGCCTTTGGAGTGCAGTTCTTC.

The rearrangement uses TRBV7-2 and TRBJ2-1; D is unclear. The CDR3 sequence is 14 residues long. Germline V CDR1 and CDR2: SGHTA, FQGNSA. V shed 5 bases and J shed 0 bases, with 8 bases lying between them. CDR3 coding DNA: TGTGCCAGCAGCAGCCTAGGCTCCTACAATGAGCAGTTCTTC. Protein: CASSSLGSYNEQFF.

DNA of the CDR3: TGTGCCAGCAGTTTAAGGACAGGGGCGAGGGGCCGCTATAATTCACCCCTCCACTTT. It encodes CASSLRTGARGRYNSPLHF. V gene TRBV27 combines with J gene TRBJ1-6; 9 bases align to TRBD1. J gave up 3 bases and V 2 bases, and 11 bases lay outside the gene matches. This CDR3 has 19 residues. In germline, CDR1 is MNHEY, CDR2 SMNVEV (reference sequence).